One sample yielded the 26 T cell receptor beta chains listed below, sequenced in a study of OX40 agonist ivuxolimab in advanced cancers. TCRdb's copy holds only in-frame clones and misses some; the assay was immunoSEQ multiplex PCR. The sample records tens of thousands of clones, under 90% being singletons. The sequenced sample was CD4+ or CD8+ T cells sorted from blood, obtained in a trial of the OX40 agonist ivuxolimab. The receptors shown here come from an adult with an advanced solid tumor such as melanoma, head and neck, liver or kidney cancer.

The chain carries TRBV28 and TRBJ2-7, with D uncertain. The V gene lost 6 bases and the J gene lost 10 bases, with 13 bases spanning the gap. The CDR3 consists of 11 residues. From germline, CDR1 is MDHEN and CDR2 SYDVKM. The CDR3, as DNA: TGTGCCAGCAGCACCCGGGCATCCCAGTACTTC. This codes for CASSTRASQYF.

This clone was recorded a few times. Written as DNA, the CDR3 is TGTGCCAGCAGTTTGGCCGGGACGGGACCCTACAATGAGCAGTTCTTC. As protein: CASSLAGTGPYNEQFF. This chain links TRBV6-5 with TRBJ2-1, with D perhaps being TRBD1 or TRBD2 (5 bases each). The ends were cut back, 4 bases at V and 2 bases at J, with 15 bases in the middle. The CDR3 has 16 amino acids. Germline V gene sequence: CDR1 MNHEY, CDR2 SVGAGI.

This clone was observed a handful of times. The rearrangement links TRBV19 to TRBJ2-3; TRBD2 aligns across 8 bases. The CDR3 covers 12 residues. Germline V CDR1 and CDR2: LNHDA, SQIVND (reference sequence). Germline trimming cut 7 bases from V and 12 bases from J; bases unmatched to any gene: 9. The CDR3 spells CASTTTSGKQYF. CDR3 sequence (DNA): TGTGCCAGTACCACCACTAGCGGCAAACAGTATTTT.

V usage is TRBV2 and J usage is TRBJ1-5; perhaps TRBD1 as D (5 bases). This CDR3 is built from 15 residues. V was cut by 0 bases and J by 6 bases, with 12 bases left in between. CDR1 is SNHLY, CDR2 FYNNEI, per germline. CDR3 DNA sequence: TGTGCCAGCAGTGAAGCGCTGGGGGTGAGTCAGCCCCAGCATTTT. This sequence encodes CASSEALGVSQPQHF. The full variable domain, with the rest looked up from reference TRBV2 and TRBJ1-5, is EPEVTQTPSHQVTQMGQEVILRCVPISNHLYFYWYRQILGQKVEFLVSFYNNEISEKSEIFDDQFSVERPDGSNFTLKIRSTKLEDSAMYFCASSEALGVSQPQHFGDGTRLSIL.

This clone has only one observation. The V call is TRBV19, the J call TRBJ2-1, with TRBD1 matching 8 bases. Trimming removed 6 bases from V and 0 bases from J; junction bases left unmatched: 4. Germline V CDR1 and CDR2: LNHDA, SQIVND (reference sequence). The CDR3 is 15 amino acids. This chain's CDR3 is CASRRGQDSYNEQFF. For the CDR3, the DNA is TGTGCCAGTAGAAGGGGACAGGACTCCTACAATGAGCAGTTCTTC.

This chain links TRBV5-1 with TRBJ1-3; D gene uncertain. Per germline, CDR1 SGHRS and CDR2 YFSETQ. The CDR3 contains 14 residues. The ends were cut back, 0 bases at V and 1 base at J, with 5 bases in the middle. The CDR3 DNA follows: TGCGCCAGCAGCTTGGAACAGTCTGGAAACACCATATATTTT. Translated: CASSLEQSGNTIYF.

For the CDR3, the DNA is TGTGCCTGGAGTGTCGCTCAGGGACTTCAGTACTTC. This translates into CAWSVAQGLQYF. The chain recombines TRBV30 with TRBJ2-4; D could derive from TRBD1 or TRBD2 (5 bases each). The germline V gene has CDR1 GTSNPN and CDR2 SVGIG (reference sequence). The CDR3 sequence is 12 residues long. Trimming stripped 0 bases from V and 11 bases from J, with 11 bases between.

V usage is TRBV6-5 and J usage is TRBJ1-2; D is possibly TRBD1 (6 bases). The V end lost 8 bases, the J end lost 3 bases, and 16 bases lay between the germline ends. The CDR3 has 14 residues. From germline, CDR1 is MNHEY and CDR2 SVGAGI. In nucleotides, the CDR3 is TGTGCCAGCGGACAGCCCCCCGAGGACTATGGCTACACCTTC. Residues: CASGQPPEDYGYTF.

The CDR3 is CASRPTGSSSTDTQYF. The CDR3, as DNA: TGTGCCAGCAGACCTACAGGGTCGTCTAGCACAGATACGCAGTATTTT. The chain carries TRBV11-2 and TRBJ2-3; possibly TRBD1 for D (6 bases). Germline V lookup: CDR1 SGHAT, CDR2 FQNNGV. This CDR3 has 16 residues. With 6 bases removed from V and 0 bases from J, the gap between germline ends came to 16 bases.

V gene TRBV5-6 combines with J gene TRBJ2-3; 11 bases match TRBD2. The trim removed 0 bases at V and 6 bases at J, leaving 6 bases unmatched. The CDR3 spans 16 residues. Looked up from germline, CDR1 is SGHDT and CDR2 is YYEEEE. The CDR3 loop is CASSLVLAGGLDTQYF. The CDR3 DNA follows: TGTGCCAGCAGCTTGGTCCTAGCGGGAGGACTCGATACGCAGTATTTT.

V usage is TRBV27 and J usage is TRBJ1-2; no clear D. Germline-derived CDR1 and CDR2 are MNHEY and SMNVEV (reference sequence). V was trimmed by 6 bases and J by 2 bases, leaving 10 bases between them. CDR3 length equals 13 residues. The CDR3 sequence: CASRITGNYGYTF. The CDR3 nucleotides read TGTGCCAGCAGGATTACGGGGAACTATGGCTACACCTTC.

The chain combines TRBV29-1 with TRBJ2-2; D gene unclear. The germline V gene has CDR1 SQVTM and CDR2 ANQGSEA. The V gene lost 7 bases and the J gene lost 4 bases, with 13 bases spanning the gap. The CDR3 is 13 amino acids. The CDR3 bases are TGCAGCGCCGCCCTGGACCTCACCGGGGAGCTGTTTTTT. Translating gives CSAALDLTGELFF.

This sequence joins TRBV5-1 and TRBJ2-7, with 8 bases identical to TRBD1. CDR1 and CDR2 (germline): SGHRS, YFSETQ. This CDR3 spans 15 amino acids. With V trimmed by 4 bases and J by 3 bases, 9 bases remained unmatched. CDR3 in amino acids: CASSTTGQGYYEQYF. The CDR3 nucleotides are TGCGCCAGCAGCACGACCGGACAGGGTTACTACGAGCAGTACTTC.

The J gene is TRBJ2-1, the V gene TRBV28; perhaps TRBD2 as D (6 bases). CDR3 length equals 16 residues. V was shortened by 7 bases and J by 4 bases, with 20 bases between the two germline ends. The germline V gene has CDR1 MDHEN and CDR2 SYDVKM. Here the CDR3 reads CASTRPPGLLYNEQFF. CDR3 in DNA: TGTGCCAGCACACGACCCCCCGGACTACTTTACAATGAGCAGTTCTTC. Variable domain in full (rest from reference TRBV28 and TRBJ2-1): DVKVTQSSRYLVKRTGEKVFLECVQDMDHENMFWYRQDPGLGLRLIYFSYDVKMKEKGDIPEGYSVSREKKERFSLILESASTNQTSMYLCASTRPPGLLYNEQFFGPGTRLTVL.

This clone came up a few times. The genes are TRBV5-4 and TRBJ2-3; 12 bases are a match to TRBD2. Germline V gives CDR1 SGHNT, CDR2 YYREEE (reference sequence). J was trimmed by 10 bases and V by 0 bases; bases with no gene match: 3. There are 14 residues in the CDR3. The DNA for the CDR3 is TGTGCCAGCAGCTTGGGGCTAGCGGGAGGGCCGCAGTATTTT. Translated: CASSLGLAGGPQYF.

This chain joins TRBV14 and TRBJ2-6; 9 bases map to TRBD1. Germline assignment: CDR1 SGHDN and CDR2 FVKESK. The CDR3 has 18 residues. Losses at the gene ends were 4 bases for V and 0 bases for J; bases not matched to a gene: 7. The CDR3 bases are TGTGCCAGCAGCCGGGTGACAGGGGGGGCCTCTGGGGCCAACGTCCTGACTTTC. Its translation: CASSRVTGGASGANVLTF.

V gene TRBV29-1 combines with J gene TRBJ1-4, with D perhaps TRBD1 (6 bases). Germline V gene lookup returns CDR1 SQVTM and CDR2 ANQGSEA. Trimming took 0 bases from V and 0 from J, leaving 17 bases between them. The CDR3 spans 18 residues. This chain's CDR3 is CSVEDSGAGRATNEKLFF. CDR3 sequence (DNA): TGCAGCGTTGAAGATTCGGGGGCAGGGCGAGCAACTAATGAAAAACTGTTTTTT.

This clone occurred a few times. The chain is built from TRBV19 and TRBJ2-1; 8 bases match TRBD2. This CDR3 is built from 16 residues. The V segment lost 7 bases and the J segment 9 bases; nucleotides outside the gene matches: 17. Germline V CDR1 and CDR2: LNHDA, SQIVND (reference sequence). CDR3 loop: CASNEYGGRRKSEQFF. CDR3 coding DNA: TGTGCCAGTAACGAGTACGGCGGGAGGAGGAAAAGTGAGCAGTTCTTC.

The V gene is TRBV7-2, the J gene TRBJ2-2; D is unclear. From germline, CDR1 is SGHTA and CDR2 FQGNSA. V was shortened by 2 bases and J by 4 bases, with 8 bases between the two germline ends. CDR3 length: 14 residues. This chain's CDR3 is CASSLNMGTGELFF. The CDR3 DNA sequence: TGTGCCAGCAGCTTAAATATGGGCACCGGGGAGCTGTTTTTT.

This chain connects TRBV5-1 to TRBJ2-1; 7 nucleotides align to TRBD2. This CDR3 contains 18 residues. The junction had 12 bases not matched to a gene; V was cut back by 3 bases and J by 0 bases. CDR1 and CDR2 from the germline V gene are SGHRS and YFSETQ. The CDR3 nucleotides are TGCGCCAGCAGCTACCCTCGGCGGGAGACCAGCTCCTACAATGAGCAGTTCTTC. Its protein is CASSYPRRETSSYNEQFF.

The genes are TRBV4-1 and TRBJ1-1; D is undetermined. CDR1 and CDR2 from the germline V gene are MGHRA and YSYEKL. This CDR3 is built from 15 residues. V lost 2 bases and J lost 0, with 10 bases in between. The DNA for the CDR3 is TGCGCCAGCAGCCAACAGGTTTTAGTGAACACTGAAGCTTTCTTT. Translated, it gives CASSQQVLVNTEAFF.

The CDR3: CASSETRGRYTEAFF. The CDR3 DNA follows: TGTGCCAGCAGCGAAACCAGGGGGAGGTACACTGAAGCTTTCTTT. This chain links TRBV6-1 with TRBJ1-1; 7 positions agree with TRBD1. The V segment lost 6 bases and the J segment 3 bases; nucleotides outside the gene matches: 10. The germline gives CDR1 MNHNS, CDR2 SASEGT. This CDR3 has 15 amino acids.

The genes are TRBV28 and TRBJ2-1; 15 bases map to TRBD2. The CDR3 is 19 amino acids. Germline lookup yields CDR1 MDHEN and CDR2 SYDVKM. The V gene end was trimmed by 1 base and the J gene end by 9 bases; junction bases not matched to a gene: 13. The chain's CDR3 is CASSLYLLRTSGRALEQFF. CDR3 in DNA: TGTGCCAGCAGTTTATACCTTCTCCGGACTAGCGGGAGGGCCCTTGAGCAGTTCTTC.

The rearrangement uses TRBV7-6 and TRBJ1-1; TRBD1 matches 8 bases. Germline CDR1 and CDR2: SGHVS and FNYEAQ. V lost 5 bases, J lost 0 bases, and 5 bases stayed unmatched. The CDR3 runs 15 residues. This CDR3 reads CASSATTGVNTEAFF. CDR3 bases: TGTGCCAGCAGCGCCACGACAGGGGTGAACACTGAAGCTTTCTTT. The whole variable domain, remainder taken from reference TRBV7-6 and TRBJ1-1, is GAGVSQSPRYKVTKRGQDVALRCDPISGHVSLYWYRQALGQGPEFLTYFNYEAQQDKSGLPNDRFSAERPEGSISTLTIQRTEQRDSAMYRCASSATTGVNTEAFFGQGTRLTVV.

The V gene is TRBV6-1, the J gene TRBJ1-5, with D possibly being TRBD1 (5 bases). Deletions cut 6 bases from V and 1 base from J, with 13 bases between. Germline lookup yields CDR1 MNHNS and CDR2 SASEGT. CDR3 size: 15 residues. This CDR3 reads CASRGGEESNQPQHF. The DNA for the CDR3 is TGTGCCAGCAGGGGGGGGGAGGAAAGCAATCAGCCCCAGCATTTT.

This clone was found a few times. V usage is TRBV30 and J usage is TRBJ1-1, with 7 bases lining up with TRBD1. This CDR3 comprises 12 residues. Germline V gene lookup returns CDR1 GTSNPN and CDR2 SVGIG (reference sequence). J gave up 4 bases and V 3 bases, and 2 bases lay outside the gene matches. The CDR3 region is CAWSAGGTEAFF. The DNA of the CDR3 is TGTGCCTGGAGCGCAGGGGGCACTGAAGCTTTCTTT.